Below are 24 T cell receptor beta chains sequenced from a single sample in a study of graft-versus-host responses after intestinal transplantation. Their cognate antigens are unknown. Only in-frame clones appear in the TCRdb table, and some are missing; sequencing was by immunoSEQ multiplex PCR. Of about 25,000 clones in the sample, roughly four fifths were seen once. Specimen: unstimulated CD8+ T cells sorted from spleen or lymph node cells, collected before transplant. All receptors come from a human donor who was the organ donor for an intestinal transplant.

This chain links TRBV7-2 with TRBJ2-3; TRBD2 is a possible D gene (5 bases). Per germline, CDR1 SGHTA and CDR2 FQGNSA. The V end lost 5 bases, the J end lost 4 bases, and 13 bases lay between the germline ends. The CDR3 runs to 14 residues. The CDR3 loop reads CASSRGQVADTQYF. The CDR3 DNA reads TGTGCCAGCAGCCGAGGGCAGGTAGCAGATACGCAGTATTTT. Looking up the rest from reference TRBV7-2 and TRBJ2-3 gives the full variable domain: GAGVSQSPSNKVTEKGKDVELRCDPISGHTALYWYRQSLGQGLEFLIYFQGNSAPDKSGLPSDRFSAERTGGSVSTLTIQRTQQEDSAVYLCASSRGQVADTQYFGPGTRLTVL.

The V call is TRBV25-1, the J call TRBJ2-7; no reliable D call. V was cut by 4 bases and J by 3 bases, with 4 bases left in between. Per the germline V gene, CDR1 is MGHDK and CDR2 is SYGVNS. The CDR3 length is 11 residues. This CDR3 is CASSGYYEQYF. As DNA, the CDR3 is TGTGCCAGCAGTGGGTACTACGAGCAGTACTTC.

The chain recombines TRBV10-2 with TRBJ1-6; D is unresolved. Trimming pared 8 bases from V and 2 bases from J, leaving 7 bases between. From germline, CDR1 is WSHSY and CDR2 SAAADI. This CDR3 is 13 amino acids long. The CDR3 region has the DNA TGCGCCAGCCTGGACCCCTATAATTCACCCCTCCACTTT. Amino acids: CASLDPYNSPLHF.

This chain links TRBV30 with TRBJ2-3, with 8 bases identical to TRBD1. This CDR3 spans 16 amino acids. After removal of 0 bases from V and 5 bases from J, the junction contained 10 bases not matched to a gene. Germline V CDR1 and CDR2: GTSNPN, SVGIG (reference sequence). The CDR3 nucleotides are TGTGCCTGGAGTGTGGGTACCGACAGGGGCATAGATACGCAGTATTTT. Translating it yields CAWSVGTDRGIDTQYF.

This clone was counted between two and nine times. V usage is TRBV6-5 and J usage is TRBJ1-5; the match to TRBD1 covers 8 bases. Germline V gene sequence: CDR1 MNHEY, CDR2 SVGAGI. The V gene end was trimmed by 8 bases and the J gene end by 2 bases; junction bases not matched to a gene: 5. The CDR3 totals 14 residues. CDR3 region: CASRRTGRNQPQHF. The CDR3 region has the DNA TGTGCCAGCCGGAGGACAGGGCGCAATCAGCCCCAGCATTTT.

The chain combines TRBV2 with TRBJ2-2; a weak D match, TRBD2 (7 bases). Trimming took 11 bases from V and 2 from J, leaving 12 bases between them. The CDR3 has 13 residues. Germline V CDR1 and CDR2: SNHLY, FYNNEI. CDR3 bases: TGTGCCGTCCGGGGGGCTAACACCGGGGAGCTGTTTTTT. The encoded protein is CAVRGANTGELFF.

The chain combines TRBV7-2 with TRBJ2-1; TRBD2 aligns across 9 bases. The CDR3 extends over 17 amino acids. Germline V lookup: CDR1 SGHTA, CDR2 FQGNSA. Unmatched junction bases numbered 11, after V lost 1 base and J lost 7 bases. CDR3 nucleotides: TGTGCCAGCAGCTTAGTGCCCGGCGGGGGGGCGTGGAATGAGCAGTTCTTC. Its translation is CASSLVPGGGAWNEQFF.

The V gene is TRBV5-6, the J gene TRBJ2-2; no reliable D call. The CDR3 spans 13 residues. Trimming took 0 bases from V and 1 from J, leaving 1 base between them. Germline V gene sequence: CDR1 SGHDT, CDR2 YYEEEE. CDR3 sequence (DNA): TGTGCCAGCAGCTTGGGGAACACCGGGGAGCTGTTTTTT. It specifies CASSLGNTGELFF. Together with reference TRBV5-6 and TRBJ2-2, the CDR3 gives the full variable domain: DAGVTQSPTHLIKTRGQQVTLRCSPKSGHDTVSWYQQALGQGPQFIFQYYEEEERQRGNFPDRFSGHQFPNYSSELNVNALLLGDSALYLCASSLGNTGELFFGEGSRLTVL.

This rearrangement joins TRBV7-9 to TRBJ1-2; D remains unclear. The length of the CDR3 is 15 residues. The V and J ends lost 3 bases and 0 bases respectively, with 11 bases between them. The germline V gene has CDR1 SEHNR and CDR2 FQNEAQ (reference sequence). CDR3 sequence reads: CASSLGHSPNYGYTF. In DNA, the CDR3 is TGTGCCAGCAGCTTGGGTCACAGCCCTAACTATGGCTACACCTTC.

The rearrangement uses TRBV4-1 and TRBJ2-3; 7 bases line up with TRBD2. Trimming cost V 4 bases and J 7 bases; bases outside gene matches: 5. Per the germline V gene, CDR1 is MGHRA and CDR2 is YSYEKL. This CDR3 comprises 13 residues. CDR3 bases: TGCGCCAGCAGCCCGGGACTATCCAATACGCAGTATTTT. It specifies CASSPGLSNTQYF.

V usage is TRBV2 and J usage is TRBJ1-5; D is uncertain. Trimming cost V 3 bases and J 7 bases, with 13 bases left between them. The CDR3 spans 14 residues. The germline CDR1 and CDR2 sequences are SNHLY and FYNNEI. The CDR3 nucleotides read TGTGCCAGCAGTGAGAATTCCGAAGTCCAGCCCCAGCATTTT. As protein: CASSENSEVQPQHF.

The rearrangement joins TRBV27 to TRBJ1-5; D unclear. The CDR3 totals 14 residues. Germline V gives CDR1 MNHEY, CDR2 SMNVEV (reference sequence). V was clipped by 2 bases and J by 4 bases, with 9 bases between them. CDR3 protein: CASSLHARNQPQHF. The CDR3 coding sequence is TGTGCCAGCAGTTTACACGCGAGGAATCAGCCCCAGCATTTT.

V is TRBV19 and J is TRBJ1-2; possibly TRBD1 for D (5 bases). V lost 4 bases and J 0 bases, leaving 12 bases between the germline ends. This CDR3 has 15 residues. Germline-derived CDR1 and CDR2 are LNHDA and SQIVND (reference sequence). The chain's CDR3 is CASSRGLTANYGYTF. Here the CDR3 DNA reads TGTGCCAGTAGTAGGGGACTTACGGCTAACTATGGCTACACCTTC. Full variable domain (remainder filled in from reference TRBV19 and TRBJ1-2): DGGITQSPKYLFRKEGQNVTLSCEQNLNHDAMYWYRQDPGQGLRLIYYSQIVNDFQKGDIAEGYSVSREKKESFPLTVTSAQKNPTAFYLCASSRGLTANYGYTFGSGTRLTVV.

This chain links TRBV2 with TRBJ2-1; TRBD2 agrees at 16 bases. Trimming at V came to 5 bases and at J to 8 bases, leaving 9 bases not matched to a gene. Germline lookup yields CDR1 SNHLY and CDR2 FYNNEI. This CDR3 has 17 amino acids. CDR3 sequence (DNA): TGTGCCAGCAGTACCTTTGGGACTAGCGGGAGGGCGGATGAGCAGTTCTTC. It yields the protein CASSTFGTSGRADEQFF.

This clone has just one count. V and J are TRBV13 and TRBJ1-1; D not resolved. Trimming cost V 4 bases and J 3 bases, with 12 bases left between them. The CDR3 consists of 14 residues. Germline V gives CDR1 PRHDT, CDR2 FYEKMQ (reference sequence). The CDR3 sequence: CASSSLMDHTEAFF. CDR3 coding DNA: TGTGCCAGCAGCTCCCTTATGGACCACACTGAAGCTTTCTTT.

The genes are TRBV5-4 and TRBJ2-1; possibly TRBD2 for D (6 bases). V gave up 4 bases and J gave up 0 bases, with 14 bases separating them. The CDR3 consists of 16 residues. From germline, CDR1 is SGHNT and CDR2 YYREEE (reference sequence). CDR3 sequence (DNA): TGTGCCAGCAGCCCGGGAGACTATAGCTCCTACAATGAGCAGTTCTTC. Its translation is CASSPGDYSSYNEQFF.

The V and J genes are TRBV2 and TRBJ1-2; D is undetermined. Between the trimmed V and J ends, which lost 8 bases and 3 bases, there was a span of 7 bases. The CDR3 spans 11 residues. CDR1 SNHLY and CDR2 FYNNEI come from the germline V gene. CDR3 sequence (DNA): TGTGCCAGCTTGGACTACTATGGCTACACCTTC. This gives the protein CASLDYYGYTF.

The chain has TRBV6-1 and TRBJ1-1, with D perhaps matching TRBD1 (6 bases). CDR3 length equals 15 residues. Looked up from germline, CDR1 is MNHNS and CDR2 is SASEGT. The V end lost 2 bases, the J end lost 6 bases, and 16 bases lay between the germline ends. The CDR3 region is CASSESRGARAEAFF. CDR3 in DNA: TGTGCCAGCAGTGAAAGTCGGGGGGCAAGGGCTGAAGCTTTCTTT.

CDR3 loop: CASSYASKHLDGYTF. DNA of the CDR3: TGTGCCAGCAGTTATGCTTCTAAACACCTCGATGGCTACACCTTC. This sequence joins TRBV6-5 and TRBJ1-2; the D is unclear. Germline V gives CDR1 MNHEY, CDR2 SVGAGI. V lost 3 bases and J 6 bases, leaving 17 bases between the germline ends. This CDR3 has 15 amino acids.

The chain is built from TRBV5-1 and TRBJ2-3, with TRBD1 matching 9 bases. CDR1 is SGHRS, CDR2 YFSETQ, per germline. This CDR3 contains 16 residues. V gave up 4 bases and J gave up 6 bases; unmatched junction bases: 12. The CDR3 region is CASSPGWGQGSDTQYF. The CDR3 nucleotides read TGCGCCAGCAGCCCAGGGTGGGGACAGGGTTCCGATACGCAGTATTTT.

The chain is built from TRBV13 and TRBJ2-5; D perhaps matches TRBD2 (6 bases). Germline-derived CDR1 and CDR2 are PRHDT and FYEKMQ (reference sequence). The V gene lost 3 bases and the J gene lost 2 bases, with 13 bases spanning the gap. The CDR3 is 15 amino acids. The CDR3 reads CASSFGLGTQETQYF. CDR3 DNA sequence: TGTGCCAGCAGCTTTGGCCTCGGGACTCAAGAGACCCAGTACTTC.

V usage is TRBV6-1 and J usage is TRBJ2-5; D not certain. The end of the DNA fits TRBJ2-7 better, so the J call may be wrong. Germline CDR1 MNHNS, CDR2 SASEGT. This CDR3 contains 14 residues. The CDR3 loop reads CASSEGMSSYEQYF. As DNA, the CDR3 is TGTGCCAGCAGTGAAGGGATGAGCTCCTACGAGCAGTACTTC.

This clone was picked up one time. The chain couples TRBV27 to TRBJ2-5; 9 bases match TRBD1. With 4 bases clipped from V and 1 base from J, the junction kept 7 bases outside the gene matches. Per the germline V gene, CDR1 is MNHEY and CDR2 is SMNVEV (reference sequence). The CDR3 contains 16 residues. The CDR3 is CASSSQGALSQETQYF. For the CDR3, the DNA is TGTGCCAGCAGTTCACAGGGGGCGCTGAGCCAAGAGACCCAGTACTTC.

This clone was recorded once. CDR3 DNA sequence: TGCGCCAGCAGCTTGACTTTGGGGCTGAACACTGAAGCTTTCTTT. It encodes CASSLTLGLNTEAFF. The chain employs TRBV5-1 and TRBJ1-1; tentatively, D is TRBD1 (5 bases). Germline lookup yields CDR1 SGHRS and CDR2 YFSETQ. The CDR3 spans 15 residues. With 1 base removed from V and 0 bases from J, the gap between germline ends came to 10 bases.